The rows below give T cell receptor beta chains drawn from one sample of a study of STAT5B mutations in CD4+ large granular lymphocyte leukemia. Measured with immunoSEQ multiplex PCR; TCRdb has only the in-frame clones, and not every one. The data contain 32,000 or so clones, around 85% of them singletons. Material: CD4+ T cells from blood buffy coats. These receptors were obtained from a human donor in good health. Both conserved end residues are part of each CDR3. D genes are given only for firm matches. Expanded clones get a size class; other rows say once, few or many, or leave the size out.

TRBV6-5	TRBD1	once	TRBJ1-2	CASSETHRGGYTF	TGTGCCAGCAGTGAGACCCACAGGGGAGGCTACACCTTC
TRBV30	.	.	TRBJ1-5	CAWSRDLSNQPQHF	TGTGCCTGGAGTAGGGACCTTAGCAATCAGCCCCAGCATTTT
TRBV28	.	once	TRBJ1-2	CASSYLGGRRVGYTF	TGTGCCAGCAGTTACCTAGGCGGGCGAAGGGTGGGCTACACCTTC
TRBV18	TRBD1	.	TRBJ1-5	CASSPFVKQGAGNQPQHF	TGTGCCAGCTCACCATTCGTAAAACAGGGGGCTGGTAATCAGCCCCAGCATTTT
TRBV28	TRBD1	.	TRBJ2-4	CASSGQGPLAKNIQYF	TGTGCCAGCAGTGGACAGGGACCCCTAGCCAAAAACATTCAGTACTTC
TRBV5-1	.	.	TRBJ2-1	CASSLGVEAGEQFF	TGCGCCAGCAGCTTGGGGGTAGAGGCGGGTGAGCAGTTCTTC
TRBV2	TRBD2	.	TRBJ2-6	CASSVSAGVPRGANVLTF	TGTGCCAGCAGTGTCTCGGCGGGAGTCCCCCGCGGGGCCAACGTCCTGACTTTC
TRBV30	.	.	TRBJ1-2	CAWSVSYGYTF	TGTGCCTGGAGCGTATCTTATGGCTACACCTTC
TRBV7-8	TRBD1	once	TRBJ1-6	CASSLDWQGASPLHF	TGTGCCAGCAGCTTAGATTGGCAGGGGGCTTCACCCCTCCACTTT
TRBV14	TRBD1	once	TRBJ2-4	CASSQDQGAGNIQYF	TGTGCCAGCAGCCAAGACCAGGGGGCGGGAAACATTCAGTACTTC
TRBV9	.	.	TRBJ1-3	CASSDTGSMSGNTIYF	TGTGCCAGCAGCGACACAGGCTCCATGTCTGGAAACACCATATATTTT
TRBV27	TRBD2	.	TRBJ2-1	CASTRTSGSQGNEQFF	TGTGCCAGCACCCGGACTAGCGGGAGTCAGGGCAATGAGCAGTTCTTC
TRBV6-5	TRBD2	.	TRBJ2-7	CASTRTSGGSYEQYF	TGTGCCAGCACCCGGACTAGCGGGGGCTCCTACGAGCAGTACTTC
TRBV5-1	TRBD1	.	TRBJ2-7	CASSSRTGFSYEQYF	TGCGCCAGCAGCTCCCGGACAGGGTTCTCCTACGAGCAGTACTTC
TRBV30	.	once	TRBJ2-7	CAWSGPWDGSYEQYF	TGTGCCTGGAGTGGACCATGGGACGGTTCCTACGAGCAGTACTTC
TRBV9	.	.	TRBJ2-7	CASSVASGSSEQYF	TGTGCCAGCAGCGTAGCATCGGGCAGCTCGGAGCAGTACTTC
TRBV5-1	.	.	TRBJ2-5	CASSSETVQETQYF	TGCGCCAGCAGCTCAGAGACAGTACAAGAGACCCAGTACTTC
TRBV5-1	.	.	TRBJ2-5	CASSLVWETQYF	TGCGCCAGCAGCTTGGTCTGGGAGACCCAGTACTTC
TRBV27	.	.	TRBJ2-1	CASNSMTGVPNEQFF	TGTGCCAGCAACTCTATGACCGGGGTGCCCAATGAGCAGTTCTTC
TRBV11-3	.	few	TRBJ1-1	CASSLGPGTEAFF	TGTGCCAGCAGCTTGGGGCCGGGCACTGAAGCTTTCTTT
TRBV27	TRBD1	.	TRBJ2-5	CASSQDRGPQETQYF	TGTGCCAGCAGTCAGGACAGGGGCCCACAAGAGACCCAGTACTTC
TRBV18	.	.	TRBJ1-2	CASSPSQGRNYGYTF	TGTGCCAGCTCACCCTCACAGGGAAGGAACTATGGCTACACCTTC
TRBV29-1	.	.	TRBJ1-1	CSAGGGGKAFF	TGCAGCGCCGGAGGGGGGGGGAAAGCTTTCTTT
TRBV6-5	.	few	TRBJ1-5	CASMEEGNQPQHF	TGTGCCAGCATGGAGGAGGGCAATCAGCCCCAGCATTTT
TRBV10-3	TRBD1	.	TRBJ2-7	CAISRQGAYEQYF	TGTGCCATCAGTAGACAGGGAGCCTACGAGCAGTACTTC
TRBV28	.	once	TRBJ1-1	CASSFPYLNTEAFF	TGTGCCAGCAGTTTCCCGTACCTAAACACTGAAGCTTTCTTT
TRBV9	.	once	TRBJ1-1	CASSADEGRDTEAFF	TGTGCCAGCAGCGCAGATGAGGGCCGGGACACTGAAGCTTTCTTT
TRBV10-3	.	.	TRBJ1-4	CATGRDTSEKLFF	TGTGCCACCGGCCGGGACACTTCCGAAAAACTGTTTTTT